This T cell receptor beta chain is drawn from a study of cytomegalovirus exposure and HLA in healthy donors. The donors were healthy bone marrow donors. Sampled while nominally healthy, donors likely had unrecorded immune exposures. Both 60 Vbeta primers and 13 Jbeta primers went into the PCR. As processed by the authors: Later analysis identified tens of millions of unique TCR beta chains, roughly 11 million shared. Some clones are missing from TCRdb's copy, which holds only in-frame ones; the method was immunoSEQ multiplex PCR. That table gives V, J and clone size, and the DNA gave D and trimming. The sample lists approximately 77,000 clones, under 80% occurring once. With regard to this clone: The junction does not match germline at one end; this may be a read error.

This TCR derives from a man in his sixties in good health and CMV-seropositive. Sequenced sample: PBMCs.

CDR3 nucleotide sequence: TGTGCCAGCAGCTTAATGGGGGAGCGGGAACGGGACTTC. It codes for CASSLMGERERDF. The genes are TRBV7-6 and TRBJ2-7; 7 bases line up with TRBD2. Germline V gene data show CDR1 as SGHVS and CDR2 as FNYEAQ. The CDR3 loop spans 13 amino acids.